The T cell receptor beta chain described here comes from a study of blood T cell repertoires in COVID-19. Study information: PBMCs, B-cell-depleted T cells, or T cells were the source of the cDNA or gDNA that made up the material.

This clone occurred a few times. Data came from immunoSEQ multiplex PCR; TCRdb stores just in-frame clones and leaves some out. Among about 35,000 clones listed, around 87% were seen once. The CDR3 runs to 14 residues. CDR1 is SEHNR and CDR2 is FQNEAQ in the germline V gene (reference sequence). Trimming left V 5 bases short and J 6 bases short, with 17 bases between. This sequence was found in a man aged 80 or over with active COVID-19. The genes are TRBV7-9 and TRBJ2-7; D remains unclear. Sequenced sample: peripheral blood. This CDR3 reads CASSLHVGSSEQYF. DNA of the CDR3: TGTGCCAGCAGCCTCCACGTCGGTTCTAGCGAGCAGTACTTC.